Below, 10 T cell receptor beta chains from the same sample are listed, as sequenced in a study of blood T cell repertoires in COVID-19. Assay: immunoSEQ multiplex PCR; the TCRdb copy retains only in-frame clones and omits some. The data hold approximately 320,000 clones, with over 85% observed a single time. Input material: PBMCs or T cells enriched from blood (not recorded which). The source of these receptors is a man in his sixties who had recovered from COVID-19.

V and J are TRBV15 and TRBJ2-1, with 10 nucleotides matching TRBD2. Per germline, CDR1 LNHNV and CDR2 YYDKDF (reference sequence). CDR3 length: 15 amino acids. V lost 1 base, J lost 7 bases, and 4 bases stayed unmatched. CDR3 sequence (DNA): TGTGCCACCAGCAGAGGTTCTAGCGGGGGTAATGAGCAGTTCTTC. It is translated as CATSRGSSGGNEQFF.

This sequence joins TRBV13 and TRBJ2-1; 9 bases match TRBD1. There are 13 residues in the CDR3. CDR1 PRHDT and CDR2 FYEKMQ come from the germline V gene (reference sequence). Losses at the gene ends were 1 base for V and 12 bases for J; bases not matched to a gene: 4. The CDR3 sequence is CASSLDGQGTQFF. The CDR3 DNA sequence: TGTGCCAGCAGCTTAGACGGACAGGGGACGCAGTTCTTC.

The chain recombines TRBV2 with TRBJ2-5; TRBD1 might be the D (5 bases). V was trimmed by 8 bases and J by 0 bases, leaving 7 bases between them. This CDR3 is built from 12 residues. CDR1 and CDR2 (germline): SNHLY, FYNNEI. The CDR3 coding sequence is TGTGCCAGCCACAGGTACCAAGAGACCCAGTACTTC. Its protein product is CASHRYQETQYF.

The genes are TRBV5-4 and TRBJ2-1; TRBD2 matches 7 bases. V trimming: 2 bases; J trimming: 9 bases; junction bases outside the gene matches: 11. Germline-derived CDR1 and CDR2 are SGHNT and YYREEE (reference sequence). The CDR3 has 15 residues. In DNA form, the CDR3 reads TGTGCCAGCAGCTTTGCCGGGACGCCGGGGGGTGAGCAGTTCTTC. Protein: CASSFAGTPGGEQFF.

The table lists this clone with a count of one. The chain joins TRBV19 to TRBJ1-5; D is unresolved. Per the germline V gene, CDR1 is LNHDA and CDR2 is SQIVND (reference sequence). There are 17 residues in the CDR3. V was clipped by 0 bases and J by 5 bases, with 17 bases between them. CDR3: CASSIDLTSTGYQPQHF. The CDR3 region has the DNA TGTGCCAGTAGTATAGATTTGACCTCCACGGGATATCAGCCCCAGCATTTT. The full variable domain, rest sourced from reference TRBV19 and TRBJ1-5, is DGGITQSPKYLFRKEGQNVTLSCEQNLNHDAMYWYRQDPGQGLRLIYYSQIVNDFQKGDIAEGYSVSREKKESFPLTVTSAQKNPTAFYLCASSIDLTSTGYQPQHFGDGTRLSIL.

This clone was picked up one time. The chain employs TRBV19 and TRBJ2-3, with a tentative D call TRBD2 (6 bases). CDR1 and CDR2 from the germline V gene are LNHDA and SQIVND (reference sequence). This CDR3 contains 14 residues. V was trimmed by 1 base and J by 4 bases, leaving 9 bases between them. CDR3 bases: TGTGCCAGTAGTATAGGACTAGGTCCAGATACGCAGTATTTT. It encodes CASSIGLGPDTQYF.

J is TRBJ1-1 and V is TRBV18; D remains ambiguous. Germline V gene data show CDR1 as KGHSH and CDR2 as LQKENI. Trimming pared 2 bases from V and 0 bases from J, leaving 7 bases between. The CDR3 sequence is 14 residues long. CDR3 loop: CASSPGLMNTEAFF. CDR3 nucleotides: TGTGCCAGCTCACCAGGGCTCATGAACACTGAAGCTTTCTTT.

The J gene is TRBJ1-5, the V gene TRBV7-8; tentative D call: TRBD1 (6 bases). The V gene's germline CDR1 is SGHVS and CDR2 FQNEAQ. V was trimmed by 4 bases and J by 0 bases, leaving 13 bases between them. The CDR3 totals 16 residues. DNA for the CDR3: TGTGCCAGCAGCTGGGGGACATTCGATAGCAATCAGCCCCAGCATTTT. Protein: CASSWGTFDSNQPQHF.

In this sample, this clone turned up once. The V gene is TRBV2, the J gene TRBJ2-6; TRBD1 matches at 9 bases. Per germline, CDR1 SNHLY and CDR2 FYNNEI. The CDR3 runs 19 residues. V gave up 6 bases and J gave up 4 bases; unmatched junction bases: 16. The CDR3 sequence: CASRTRTGQGPIGANVLTF. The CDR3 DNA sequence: TGTGCCAGCAGGACAAGGACAGGACAGGGGCCCATCGGGGCCAACGTCCTGACTTTC. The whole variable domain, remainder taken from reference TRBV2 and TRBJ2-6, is EPEVTQTPSHQVTQMGQEVILRCVPISNHLYFYWYRQILGQKVEFLVSFYNNEISEKSEIFDDQFSVERPDGSNFTLKIRSTKLEDSAMYFCASRTRTGQGPIGANVLTFGAGSRLTVL.

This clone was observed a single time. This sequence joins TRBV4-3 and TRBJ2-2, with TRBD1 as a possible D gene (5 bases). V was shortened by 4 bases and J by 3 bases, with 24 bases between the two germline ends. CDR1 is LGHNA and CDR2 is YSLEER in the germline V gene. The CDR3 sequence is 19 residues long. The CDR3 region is CASSRSVERGSADTGELFF. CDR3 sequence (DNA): TGCGCCAGCAGCCGAAGTGTAGAAAGGGGATCCGCGGACACCGGGGAGCTGTTTTTT.